The clone carrying this T cell receptor (beta chain) has only a few counts. Its antigen is currently unknown. V was trimmed by 3 bases and J by 5 bases, leaving 7 bases between them. Germline values: CDR1 SQVTM, CDR2 ANQGSEA. The CDR3 contains 11 residues. The data were taken from a study of early T cells in non-severe SARS-CoV-2 infection. About the research overall: Whole-blood bulk RNA, unsorted, was sequenced, and chains were unpaired. The study's findings and limits: Anti-spike CD8 specificities were favored by VDJdb matching, whose results missed private and CD4 specificities.

Individual cDNA molecules were tagged with unique molecular identifiers, the study reported. Each CDR3 protein is one row after TCRdb ran MiXCR on the 5' RACE reads. In the table there are roughly 70,000 distinct CDR3 sequences, around 20% of which are singletons. J is TRBJ2-5 and V is TRBV29-1; D possibly corresponds to TRBD1 (5 bases). Specimen: whole blood, collected at baseline. This TCR was sampled from an adult who was a healthcare worker with PCR-confirmed SARS-CoV-2 infection or an uninfected control (not recorded which). The CDR3 region has the DNA TGCAGCGTTGATTGGGGCGAGACCCAGTACTTC. This translates into CSVDWGETQYF.